These T cell receptor beta chains were read from a single sample in a study of blood T cell repertoires in COVID-19. TCRdb keeps only in-frame clones here, not all; method: immunoSEQ multiplex PCR. The sample holds around 130,000 clones; approximately 83% are singletons and the top ten take around 17%. Specimen: peripheral blood. Receptor source: a woman aged 45-59 years who had recovered from COVID-19. The CDR3 runs from the conserved cysteine through the conserved F or W. The order of the fields is D gene, J gene, V gene, CDR3 protein. D genes are given only for firm matches.

TRBD2	TRBJ2-3	TRBV4-1	CASSALRTSGTTDTQYF
.	TRBJ2-7	TRBV6-1	CASSDTGFREQYF
.	TRBJ1-6	TRBV7-9	CASSPQGSTLHF
TRBD1	TRBJ1-1	TRBV7-8	CASSLTGLAEAFF
.	TRBJ2-7	TRBV4-3	CASSQDRLKQYF
.	TRBJ2-2	TRBV10-1	CASTNTGFNTGELFF
.	TRBJ2-5	TRBV10-3	CAISRGRAGEETQYF
TRBD2	TRBJ2-2	TRBV6-1	CASSGETSGRAGELFF
TRBD1	TRBJ2-7	TRBV28	CASSLVGGQIYEQYF
.	TRBJ2-1	TRBV27	CASSLGLEQFF
TRBD2	TRBJ2-7	TRBV5-4	CASSLGTSGTEQYF
.	TRBJ2-3	TRBV5-4	CASSLVPEDTQYF
TRBD1	TRBJ1-1	TRBV7-9	CASSSSDGRGRTEAFF
.	TRBJ2-5	TRBV18	CASRVQETQYF
.	TRBJ2-3	TRBV7-2	CASSLGGAADTQYF
.	TRBJ1-2	TRBV12-5	CASGLVSRHEGYGYTF
TRBD2	TRBJ2-1	TRBV6-6	CASSRLAGAGFF
.	TRBJ2-3	TRBV7-3	CASSSSSDTQYF
TRBD1	TRBJ2-1	TRBV5-6	CASSLPGQGDYNEQFF
.	TRBJ2-7	TRBV30	CAWSVRGTLGFLQYF
TRBD1	TRBJ1-4	TRBV11-2	CASSQGTGFNEKLFF
TRBD2	TRBJ2-3	TRBV18	CASSPRLAGTKDTQYF
.	TRBJ2-7	TRBV5-6	CASSLIRSGGRGAHEQYF
.	TRBJ1-4	TRBV6-5	CASRGEGNEKLFF
.	TRBJ1-3	TRBV18	CASSPDRQSPGSIYF
TRBD2	TRBJ2-7	TRBV5-6	CASSLSGTSGGEYYEQYF
TRBD1	TRBJ1-6	TRBV19	CASSADRSYNSPLHF
.	TRBJ2-7	TRBV7-2	CASSFVDTYEQYF
TRBD2	TRBJ2-3	TRBV5-1	CASSPGGLAGGSTDTQYF
TRBD2	TRBJ2-7	TRBV9	CASSVGIGGGSYEQYF
TRBD1	TRBJ2-7	TRBV4-2	CASAEGTGSSYEQYF
.	TRBJ2-3	TRBV5-5	CASSRGRTSTDTQYF
TRBD2	TRBJ2-7	TRBV3-1/TRBV3-2	CASSQGGSGRSYEQYF
TRBD2	TRBJ2-3	TRBV9	CASSVVSGGDTQYF
.	TRBJ2-1	TRBV2	CASNPTRNEQFF
.	TRBJ2-7	TRBV7-8	CASSASPFGGGFYEQYF
.	TRBJ1-1	TRBV13	CASTSRPRGGTEAFF
TRBD2	TRBJ2-4	TRBV4-1	CASSQPLGLAGGLAKNIQYF
.	TRBJ2-7	TRBV6-5	CASSLTGPYEQYF
.	TRBJ1-3	TRBV9	CASSGTGNSGNTIYF
.	TRBJ1-1	TRBV11-2	CASSPTYLRGSTEAFF
.	TRBJ2-2	TRBV24-1	CATSVQKTGELFF
TRBD2	TRBJ2-3	TRBV3-1/TRBV3-2	CASSHELAGGVKYF
.	TRBJ2-3	TRBV9	CASSVDGGAFTDTQYF
TRBD1	TRBJ1-6	TRBV3-1/TRBV3-2	CASSQDFWGQGHSPLHF
TRBD1	TRBJ1-4	TRBV29-1	CSVDMGQGAAKLFF
TRBD2	TRBJ2-5	TRBV5-1	CASSTIAGGGQETQYF
.	TRBJ2-3	TRBV5-1	CASSSEDDTQYF
.	TRBJ2-1	TRBV24-1	CATSDYNNEQFF
TRBD1	TRBJ2-7	TRBV9	CASSGGAGTGGYEQYF
TRBD2	TRBJ2-5	TRBV5-1	CASSVGTSGRGLETQYF
TRBD1	TRBJ2-7	TRBV6-1	CASSEKGTGGYEQYF
.	TRBJ2-2	TRBV2	CATQFSGNTGELFF
TRBD1	TRBJ2-7	TRBV5-4	CASSHRTGTYEQYF